One and the same sample provided the 12 T cell receptor beta chains below, sequenced in a study of control samples from healthy donors and cancer patients. TCRdb's copy holds only in-frame clones and misses some; the assay was immunoSEQ multiplex PCR. The sample records about 130,000 clones, around 94% being singletons. The sequenced sample consisted of PBMCs. These receptors came from a man aged 55-75 years with colorectal cancer.

This clone is a singleton in its sample. The chain employs TRBV7-2 and TRBJ1-2; unclear D gene. The CDR3 has 15 residues. Germline V gives CDR1 SGHTA, CDR2 FQGNSA. Trimming removed 7 bases from V and 0 bases from J, with 15 bases in between. The DNA for the CDR3 is TGTGCCAGCACATCACAGAGAGTAGCTAACTATGGCTACACCTTC. Translating it yields CASTSQRVANYGYTF.

The V gene is TRBV12-3 or TRBV12-4, the J gene TRBJ1-1, with D perhaps TRBD1 (5 bases). This CDR3 has 13 residues. The V gene lost 3 bases and the J gene lost 5 bases, with 10 bases spanning the gap. This chain's CDR3 is CASSFGGGTEAFF. The CDR3 DNA sequence: TGTGCCAGCAGTTTTGGGGGGGGGACTGAAGCTTTCTTT.

In this sample, this clone turned up once. V and J are TRBV6-4 and TRBJ1-1; TRBD1 might be the D (6 bases). Germline-derived CDR1 and CDR2 are MRHNA and SNTAGT. Trimming stripped 4 bases from V and 4 bases from J, with 10 bases between. The CDR3 has 13 amino acids. CDR3 protein: CASSATTGTEAFF. CDR3 sequence (DNA): TGTGCCAGCAGTGCAACGACAGGCACTGAAGCTTTCTTT.

The rearrangement joins TRBV6-4 to TRBJ1-5; possible D gene TRBD1, 6 bases. Germline V gene data show CDR1 as MRHNA and CDR2 as SNTAGT. Trimming took off 2 bases at V and 7 bases at J, with 9 bases between the two ends. The CDR3 totals 13 residues. Written as DNA, the CDR3 is TGTGCCAGCAGTGACATGGGGGGCCAGCCCCAGCATTTT. As protein: CASSDMGGQPQHF.

This chain connects TRBV6-6 to TRBJ1-5; D unclear. Between the trimmed V and J ends, which lost 7 bases and 3 bases, there was a span of 13 bases. CDR3 size: 14 residues. Per the germline V gene, CDR1 is MNHNY and CDR2 is SVGAGI (reference sequence). CDR3 DNA sequence: TGTGCCAGCAACGTTGGAGGCCTCAATCAGCCCCAGCATTTT. Amino acid sequence: CASNVGGLNQPQHF.

The chain employs TRBV10-3 and TRBJ2-2; D not resolved. CDR1 ENHRY and CDR2 SYGVKD come from the germline V gene. CDR3 size: 17 residues. V was pared by 5 bases and J by 5 bases, with 21 bases between. CDR3 nucleotide sequence: TGTGCCATCAGTTCGGTACCTCCGGCCCAAATAACCGGGGAGCTGTTTTTT. This translates into CAISSVPPAQITGELFF.

The chain uses TRBV10-3 and TRBJ2-5; D might be TRBD2 (5 bases). The length of the CDR3 is 11 residues. Trimming cost V 3 bases and J 9 bases, with 8 bases left between them. Germline-derived CDR1 and CDR2 are ENHRY and SYGVKD. The CDR3 here is CAISDERAQYF. The CDR3 bases are TGTGCCATCAGTGATGAGAGGGCCCAGTACTTC.

The chain recombines TRBV5-1 with TRBJ2-1; 11 bases match TRBD1. The CDR3 contains 14 residues. Germline lookup yields CDR1 SGHRS and CDR2 YFSETQ. V lost 4 bases to trimming and J lost 13 bases; unmatched junction nucleotides: 10. This chain's CDR3 is CASSAGQGGSGQFF. DNA of the CDR3: TGCGCCAGCAGCGCGGGACAGGGGGGAAGTGGACAGTTCTTC.

The chain couples TRBV7-2 to TRBJ1-3, with D maybe TRBD1 (5 bases). Germline loops: CDR1 SGHTA, CDR2 FQGNSA. Trimming removed 2 bases from V and 4 bases from J, with 18 bases in between. CDR3 length: 17 amino acids. CDR3 nucleotides: TGTGCCAGCAGCTTATACTTGCGGGGGAGGGGAGGAAACACCATATATTTT. This codes for CASSLYLRGRGGNTIYF.

The chain employs TRBV19 and TRBJ1-5; 8 bases agree with TRBD1. The CDR3 covers 15 residues. V shed 6 bases and J 1 base; nucleotides not matched to a gene: 5. Germline-derived CDR1 and CDR2 are LNHDA and SQIVND (reference sequence). This CDR3 is CASRRQGASNQPQHF. The CDR3 DNA sequence: TGTGCCAGTAGGCGCCAGGGGGCCAGCAATCAGCCCCAGCATTTT.

V is TRBV4-3 and J is TRBJ2-7, with D hard to call. Between the trimmed V and J ends, which lost 0 bases and 2 bases, there was a span of 14 bases. The CDR3 spans 16 residues. Germline V lookup: CDR1 LGHNA, CDR2 YSLEER. CDR3 nucleotide sequence: TGCGCCAGCAGCCAAGATTGGGCCGAGGTTCCCTACGAGCAGTACTTC. Its translation: CASSQDWAEVPYEQYF.

This chain uses TRBV30 with TRBJ1-1; the D is unclear. The V gene's germline CDR1 is GTSNPN and CDR2 SVGIG (reference sequence). CDR3 length: 12 amino acids. The V and J ends lost 5 bases and 0 bases respectively, with 7 bases between them. DNA of the CDR3: TGTGCCTGGTTGATGATGAACACTGAAGCTTTCTTT. It is translated as CAWLMMNTEAFF.